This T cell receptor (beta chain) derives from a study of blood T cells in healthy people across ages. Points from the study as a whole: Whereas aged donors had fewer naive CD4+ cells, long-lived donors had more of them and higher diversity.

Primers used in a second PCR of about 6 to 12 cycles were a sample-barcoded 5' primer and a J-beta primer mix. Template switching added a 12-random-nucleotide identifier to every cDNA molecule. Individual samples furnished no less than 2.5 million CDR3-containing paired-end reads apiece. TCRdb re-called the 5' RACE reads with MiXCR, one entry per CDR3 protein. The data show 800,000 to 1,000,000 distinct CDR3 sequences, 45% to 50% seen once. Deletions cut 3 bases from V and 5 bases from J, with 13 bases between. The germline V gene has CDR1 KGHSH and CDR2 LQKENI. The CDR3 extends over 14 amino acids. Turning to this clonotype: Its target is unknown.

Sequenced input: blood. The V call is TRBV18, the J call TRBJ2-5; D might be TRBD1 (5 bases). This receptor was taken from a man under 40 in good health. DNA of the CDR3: TGTGCCAGCTCACCGGACACCCAGATGGAGACCCAGTACTTC. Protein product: CASSPDTQMETQYF.